The text below deals with one T cell receptor (beta chain). This clone showed up many times. Its antigen specificity is not known. Base-call qualities are not available, and no considerably larger clone is one nucleotide away. The sample originates from a study of sequential checkpoint blockade in melanoma (dated by TCRdb to between 2019 and 2020). About the study as a whole: Using 1:1 randomization, the trial assigned patients either to first-line nivolumab followed by ipilimumab (arm A) or to ipilimumab followed by nivolumab (arm B). About 75% of the matched tumor biopsy pairs taken before and after treatment were from the same lesion. DNA from 90 to 100 pretreatment melanoma tumor samples was subjected to TCRbeta immunosequencing. For 20 to 25 patients, matched tumor biopsies were obtained before treatment and at week 13, following single-agent nivolumab (arm A) or ipilimumab (arm B). Maintenance nivolumab came after each of the two trial sequences. The full study reports these points: In the nivolumab-first arm (arm A), pretreatment tumor TIL clonality was associated with response (P = .04). Validation of the response-prediction model combining TCR metrics and mutation burden is needed in larger, independent patient cohorts. Small sample sizes and reduced statistical power limited the within-arm analyses of tumor T-cell fraction. Tumor T-cell fraction and clonality correlated with PD-L1 staining and CD8+ T-cell counts but not with mutational load. Patients with increases in tumor T-cell fraction and clonality by week 13 were approximately 30 times more likely to achieve clinical benefit.

The CDR3 goes from the cysteine to the phenylalanine over 14 residues. Left in the record is the CDR3 DNA by itself, 42 bases read in frame from the first base. A distance of 6 bases separates the germline ends of V and J, which lose 0 bases and 1 base respectively. CDR1 and CDR2, looked up from the germline V gene, are SGHRS and YFSETQ. The immunoSEQ Assay was used to immunosequence TCRbeta CDR3 regions from genomic DNA. Prior to high-throughput sequencing, genomic DNA was amplified by bias-controlled multiplex PCR. Regarding the original processing steps: To quantify the absolute abundance of each unique TCRbeta CDR3 region, the sequences were collapsed and filtered. Clonality was defined as 1 minus Pielou's evenness and was calculated using productive rearrangements only. To compute tumor T-cell fraction, TCRbeta template counts were normalized to usable DNA, with usable DNA estimated from several housekeeping genes. A previously published method was used to identify clones with significantly greater frequencies in on-treatment samples than in baseline samples. The immuneACCESS repertoire file appears here via TCRdb, limited to in-frame rearrangements. These files lack a portion of the clones; in checked studies, under half of the deficit traces to unresolved V genes, and the cause of the others is not known. From that table come the V and J calls and clone size; the DNA was used to work out D and trimming. The sample includes 13,000 or so clones, with about a quarter observed a single time. Clones ranked in the top ten supply 15% to 20% of the sample.

The treatment or condition label, read with the paper, signifies: randomized to nivolumab then ipilimumab (arm A) or the reverse (arm B). No trial patient had received prior DNA-damaging chemotherapy. CheckMate 064, a randomized, open-label phase II trial of sequential checkpoint blockade, was the source of the samples, all of which came from patients with melanoma. Tumor TCR sequencing used genomic DNA from formalin-fixed paraffin-embedded (FFPE) tissue samples. The chain links TRBV5-1 with TRBJ2-3; the D gene is perhaps TRBD2, on 6 matching bases. This TCR was sampled from a human donor with melanoma. Sequencing was performed on tumor tissue (inferred from file names), taken from a patient given nivolumab and ipilimumab in sequence. The CDR3: CASSLAGGTDTQYF. The nucleotides are TGCGCCAGCAGCTTGGCGGGGGGCACAGATACGCAGTATTTT.